The sample holds a few counts of the clone carrying this T cell receptor (beta chain). Its target is not known. The TCR beta cDNA libraries carried unique molecular identifiers. Each CDR3 protein is one row after TCRdb ran MiXCR on the PCR reads. The sample has fewer than 700,000 distinct CDR3 sequences; 44% are singletons. From germline, CDR1 is DFQATT and CDR2 SNEGSKA (reference sequence). The CDR3 contains 15 residues. V was shortened by 0 bases and J by 7 bases, with 16 bases between the two germline ends. These data come from a study of post-analysis software for immune sequencing data. Study-level findings and limits: There were roughly five TRBV segments more frequent in patients than controls, and TRBV5-6, TRBV5-1 and TRBV20-1 were among them.

This sequence originates from a girl aged 5 to 17 with multiple sclerosis. The source material was blood. V and J are TRBV20-1 and TRBJ2-1; TRBD2 is a possible D gene (6 bases). CDR3 loop: CSARDRGIPGNEQFF. Written as DNA, the CDR3 is TGCAGTGCTAGAGATCGCGGGATCCCGGGGAATGAGCAGTTCTTC.